This T cell receptor (beta chain) comes out of a study of OX40 agonist ivuxolimab in advanced cancers. Points from the study as a whole: Low clonal expansion, among the lowest seen, marked partial responders at 0.1-3.0 mg/kg.

Blood got drawn at baseline, again on cycle 4 day 1, and then on cycle 7 day 1. Concerning this clone itself: The antigen remains unidentified.

Germline trimming cut 5 bases from V and 5 bases from J; bases unmatched to any gene: 7. The CDR3 covers 14 residues. CDR1 and CDR2 (germline): SGHVS, FNYEAQ. The repertoire was sequenced with immunoSEQ multiplex PCR; TCRdb's copy has only in-frame clones and lacks some. The sample lists 50,000 to 65,000 clones; around 92% were seen once. This TCR came from an adult with an advanced solid tumor such as melanoma, head and neck, liver or kidney cancer. The V gene is TRBV7-6, the J gene TRBJ2-7, with 9 bases matching TRBD2. The material sequenced was CD4+ or CD8+ T cells sorted from blood, taken in a trial of the OX40 agonist ivuxolimab. The CDR3 region has the DNA TGTGCCAGCAGCCCGCGGGGGGGCTTCGACGAGCAGTACTTC. Protein product: CASSPRGGFDEQYF.